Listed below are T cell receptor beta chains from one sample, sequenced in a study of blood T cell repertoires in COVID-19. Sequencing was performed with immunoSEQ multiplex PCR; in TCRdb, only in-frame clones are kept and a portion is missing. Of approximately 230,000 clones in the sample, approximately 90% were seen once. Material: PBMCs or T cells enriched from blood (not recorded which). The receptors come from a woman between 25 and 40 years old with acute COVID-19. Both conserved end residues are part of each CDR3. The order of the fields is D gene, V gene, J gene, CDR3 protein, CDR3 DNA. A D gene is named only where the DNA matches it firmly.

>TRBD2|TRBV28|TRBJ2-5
CASSFGLADQETQYF
TGTGCCAGCAGCTTCGGACTAGCCGACCAAGAGACCCAGTACTTC
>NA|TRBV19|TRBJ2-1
CASSDRTPYNEQFF
TGTGCCAGTAGCGATAGGACTCCCTACAATGAGCAGTTCTTC
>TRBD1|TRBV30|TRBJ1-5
CASSDRGNQPQHF
TGTGCCTCCAGCGACAGGGGAAATCAGCCCCAGCATTTT
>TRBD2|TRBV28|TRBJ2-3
CASRRAGVEDTQYF
TGTGCCAGCAGAAGAGCGGGAGTGGAAGATACGCAGTATTTT
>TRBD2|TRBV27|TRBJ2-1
CASRGTSGGLVNEQFF
TGTGCCAGCAGAGGGACTAGCGGGGGGTTGGTGAATGAGCAGTTCTTC
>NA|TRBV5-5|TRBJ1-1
CASSRDSLGTEAFF
TGTGCCAGCAGCCGGGACTCCCTGGGGACTGAAGCTTTCTTT
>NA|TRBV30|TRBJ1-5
CACLYQPQHF
TGTGCCTGCCTATATCAGCCCCAGCATTTT
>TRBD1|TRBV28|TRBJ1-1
CASSVRDRAGDTEAFF
TGTGCCAGCAGTGTACGGGACAGGGCGGGGGACACTGAAGCTTTCTTT
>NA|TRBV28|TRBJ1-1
CASSTMNTEAFF
TGTGCCAGCAGTACTATGAACACTGAAGCTTTCTTT
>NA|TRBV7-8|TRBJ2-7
CASSRGRYEQYF
TGTGCCAGCAGCCGAGGTCGCTACGAGCAGTACTTC
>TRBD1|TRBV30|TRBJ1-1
CAWNEGQVNTEAFF
TGTGCCTGGAATGAGGGACAGGTGAACACTGAAGCTTTCTTT
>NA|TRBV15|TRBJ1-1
CATSRSHVDRPNTEAFF
TGTGCCACCAGCAGATCACATGTAGACAGGCCGAACACTGAAGCTTTCTTT
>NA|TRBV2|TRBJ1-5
CASGASNQPQHF
TGTGCCAGCGGGGCTAGCAATCAGCCCCAGCATTTT
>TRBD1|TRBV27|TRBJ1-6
CASSPFGTGVSPLHF
TGTGCCAGCAGTCCGTTCGGGACAGGGGTTTCACCCCTCCACTTT
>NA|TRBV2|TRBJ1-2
CASPGTTNGYTF
TGTGCCAGTCCCGGGACTACAAATGGCTACACCTTC